The source of this TCR beta chain is a study of glioma-infiltrating T cells. This clonotype was seen ten or more times. The target antigen is unknown. Study-level results: Very few CDR3 sequences were shared between tissue and blood.

The CDR3 loop spans 15 amino acids. Germline V gene data show CDR1 as SEHNR and CDR2 as FQNEAQ (reference sequence). The V end was cut by 4 bases, the J end by 6 bases, with 18 bases between. Amplification of TCR alpha and beta CDR3 regions from RNA used iRepertoire nested multiplex PCR. TCRdb reanalysed the multiplex PCR reads using MiXCR and keeps one entry per CDR3 protein. This table holds approximately 120,000 distinct CDR3 sequences, roughly 24% found once. The source of this sequence is a human donor with low-grade glioma or glioblastoma, undergoing nonglioma brain surgery, or in good health (not recorded which). The rearrangement joins TRBV7-9 to TRBJ1-1; D unclear. The sequenced material came from glioma tissue, nonneoplastic brain tissue, or PBMCs (not recorded which). The CDR3 is CASSSLGPGVSEAFF. The DNA of the CDR3 is TGTGCCAGCAGCTCACTCGGGCCCGGGGTCTCTGAAGCTTTCTTT.